This TCR beta chain was obtained from a study of T cells in Graves' hyperthyroidism and ophthalmopathy. This clonotype came up many times. Its matching antigen is unknown. The study, taken as a whole, reports: In the blood, most expanded thyroid clonotypes above 0.001 appeared as well.

Germline V gene sequence: CDR1 SGHRS, CDR2 YFSETQ. The CDR3 extends over 15 amino acids. The V and J ends lost 0 bases and 4 bases respectively, with 13 bases between them. Researchers took RNA transcripts and amplified the TCR beta CDR3 regions from them. A first-round RT-PCR of the TCR CDR3 used the HTBI primer set. TCRdb fed the multiplex PCR reads into MiXCR, producing one record per CDR3 protein. The sample contains about 770,000 distinct CDR3 sequences, around 20% of which appear only once. The sequencing sample was made of blood. The rearrangement joins TRBV5-1 to TRBJ1-1; D gene unclear. The clonotype originates from a woman in her forties or fifties with Graves' hyperthyroidism that later progressed to Graves' ophthalmopathy. CDR3 in DNA: TGCGCCAGCAGCTTGGATGGCCCCGCGGGCACTGAAGCTTTCTTT. This codes for CASSLDGPAGTEAFF.